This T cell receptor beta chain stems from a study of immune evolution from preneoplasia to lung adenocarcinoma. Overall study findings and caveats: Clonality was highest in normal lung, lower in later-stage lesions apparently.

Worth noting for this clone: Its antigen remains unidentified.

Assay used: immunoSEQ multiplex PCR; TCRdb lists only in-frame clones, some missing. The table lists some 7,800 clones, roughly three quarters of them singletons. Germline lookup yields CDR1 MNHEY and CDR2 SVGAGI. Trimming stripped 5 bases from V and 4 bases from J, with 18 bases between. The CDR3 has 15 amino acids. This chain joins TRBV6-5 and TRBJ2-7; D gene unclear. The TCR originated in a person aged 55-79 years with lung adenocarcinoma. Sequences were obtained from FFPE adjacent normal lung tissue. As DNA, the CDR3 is TGTGCCAGCAGTCTGGCCTCCACCCTACCTTACGAGCAGTACTTC. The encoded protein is CASSLASTLPYEQYF.